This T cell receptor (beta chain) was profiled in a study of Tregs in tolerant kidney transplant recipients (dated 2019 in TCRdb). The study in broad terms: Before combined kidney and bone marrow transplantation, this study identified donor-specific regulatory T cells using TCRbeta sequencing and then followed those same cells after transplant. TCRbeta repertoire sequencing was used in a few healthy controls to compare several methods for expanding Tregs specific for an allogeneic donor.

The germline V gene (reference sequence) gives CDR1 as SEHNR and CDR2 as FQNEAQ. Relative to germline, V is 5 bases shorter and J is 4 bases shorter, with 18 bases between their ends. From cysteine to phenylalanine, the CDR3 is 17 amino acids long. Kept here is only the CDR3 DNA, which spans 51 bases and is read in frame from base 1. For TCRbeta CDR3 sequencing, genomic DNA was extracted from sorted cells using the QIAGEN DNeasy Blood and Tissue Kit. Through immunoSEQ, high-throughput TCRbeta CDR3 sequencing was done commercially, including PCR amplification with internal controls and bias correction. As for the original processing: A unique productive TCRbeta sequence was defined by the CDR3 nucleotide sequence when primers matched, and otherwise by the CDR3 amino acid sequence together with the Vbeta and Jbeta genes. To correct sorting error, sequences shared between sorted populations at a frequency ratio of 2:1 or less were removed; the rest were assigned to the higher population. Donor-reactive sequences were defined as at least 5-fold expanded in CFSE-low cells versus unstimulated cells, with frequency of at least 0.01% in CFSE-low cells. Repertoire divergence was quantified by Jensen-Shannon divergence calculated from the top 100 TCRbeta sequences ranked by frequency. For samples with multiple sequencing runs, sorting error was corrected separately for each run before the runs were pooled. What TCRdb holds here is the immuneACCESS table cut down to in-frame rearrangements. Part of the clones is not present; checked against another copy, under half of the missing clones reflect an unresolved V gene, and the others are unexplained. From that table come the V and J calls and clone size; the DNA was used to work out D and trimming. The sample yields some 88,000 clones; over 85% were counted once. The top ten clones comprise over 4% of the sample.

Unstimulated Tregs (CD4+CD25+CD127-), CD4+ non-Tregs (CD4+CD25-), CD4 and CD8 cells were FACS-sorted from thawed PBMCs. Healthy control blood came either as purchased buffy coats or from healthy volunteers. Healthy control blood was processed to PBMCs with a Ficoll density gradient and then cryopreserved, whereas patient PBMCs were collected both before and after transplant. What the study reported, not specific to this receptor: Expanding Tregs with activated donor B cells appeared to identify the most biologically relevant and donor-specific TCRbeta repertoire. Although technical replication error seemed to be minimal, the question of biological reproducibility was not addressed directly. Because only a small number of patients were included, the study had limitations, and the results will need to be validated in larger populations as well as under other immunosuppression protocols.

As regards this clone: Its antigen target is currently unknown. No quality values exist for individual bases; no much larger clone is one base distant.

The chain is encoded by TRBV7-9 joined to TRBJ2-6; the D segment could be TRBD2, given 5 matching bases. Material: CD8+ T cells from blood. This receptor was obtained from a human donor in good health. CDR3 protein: CASSGLGSEAGANVLTF. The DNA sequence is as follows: TGTGCCAGCAGCGGATTGGGGAGCGAGGCAGGGGCCAACGTCCTGACTTTC.